The following is a T cell receptor beta chain sequence with its context. The V segment lost 4 bases and the J segment 3 bases; nucleotides outside the gene matches: 5. The V gene's germline CDR1 is LGHDT and CDR2 YNNKEL (reference sequence). The CDR3 totals 15 residues. Profiled with immunoSEQ multiplex PCR; TCRdb holds only in-frame clones, not every one. The table records roughly 43,000 clones, roughly 70% of them present only once. The record originates from a study of blood T cell repertoires in COVID-19. Sequencing used peripheral blood. This rearrangement joins TRBV3-1 (or the pseudogene TRBV3-2) to TRBJ1-5; 8 nucleotides line up with TRBD1. This receptor was obtained from a man older than 75 with acute or convalescent COVID-19. The CDR3 region has the DNA TGTGCCAGCAGCCGACTCCAGGGGGCCAATCAGCCCCAGCATTTT. It yields the protein CASSRLQGANQPQHF.